One sample yielded the 27 T cell receptor beta chains listed below, sequenced in a study of CD8 T cells in Susac syndrome. The RNA input was about 0.45 to 1 ug, and it was reverse transcribed with random hexamers. TCRdb reprocessed the immunoSEQ multiplex PCR reads with MiXCR, giving one entry per CDR3 protein. Of roughly 170,000 distinct CDR3 sequences detected, under 95% appear once; the ten largest clones hold more than 0.08%. The material sequenced was CD4+ T cells from PBMCs. These TCRs come from a human donor with multiple sclerosis.

The V gene is TRBV20-1, the J gene TRBJ2-1; 8 positions match TRBD2. The V and J ends lost 3 bases and 6 bases, in that order; junction bases with no gene match: 4. Germline values: CDR1 DFQATT, CDR2 SNEGSKA (reference sequence). This CDR3 is 13 amino acids long. CDR3 DNA sequence: TGCAGTGCTAGGGGACTAGAGGGCAATGAGCAGTTCTTC. It codes for CSARGLEGNEQFF.

CDR3 bases: TGTGCCAGCAGGCCCCAGGGCAGGGGAGATCAGCCCCAGCATTTT. This sequence encodes CASRPQGRGDQPQHF. The V call is TRBV28, the J call TRBJ1-5; D might be TRBD1 (6 bases). V lost 6 bases to trimming and J lost 5 bases, with 17 bases between them. The germline gives CDR1 MDHEN, CDR2 SYDVKM. The CDR3 is 15 residues long. The full variable domain, rest sourced from reference TRBV28 and TRBJ1-5, is DVKVTQSSRYLVKRTGEKVFLECVQDMDHENMFWYRQDPGLGLRLIYFSYDVKMKEKGDIPEGYSVSREKKERFSLILESASTNQTSMYLCASRPQGRGDQPQHFGDGTRLSIL.

This chain uses TRBV7-2 with TRBJ2-1, with D perhaps TRBD1 or TRBD2 (5 bases each). The CDR3 sequence is 15 residues long. Germline V CDR1 and CDR2: SGHTA, FQGNSA. V dropped 4 bases and J dropped 5 bases, with 15 bases sitting between them. CDR3 nucleotides: TGTGCCAGCAGCTCATGGGTCGGGGCCAACAATGAGCAGTTCTTC. Residues: CASSSWVGANNEQFF. Variable domain in full (rest from reference TRBV7-2 and TRBJ2-1): GAGVSQSPSNKVTEKGKDVELRCDPISGHTALYWYRQSLGQGLEFLIYFQGNSAPDKSGLPSDRFSAERTGGSVSTLTIQRTQQEDSAVYLCASSSWVGANNEQFFGPGTRLTVL.

V is TRBV14 and J is TRBJ2-7, with D unresolved. CDR1 SGHDN and CDR2 FVKESK come from the germline V gene. This CDR3 comprises 14 residues. Trimming cost V 2 bases and J 5 bases, with 13 bases left between them. CDR3 in amino acids: CASSQPLRSHEQYF. CDR3 sequence (DNA): TGTGCCAGCAGCCAACCCCTCAGGAGCCACGAGCAGTACTTC.

The chain links TRBV24-1 to TRBJ1-2; D remains ambiguous. Germline V CDR1 and CDR2: KGHDR, SFDVKD. Trimming stripped 5 bases from V and 1 base from J, with 7 bases between. This CDR3 has 13 residues. The CDR3 sequence is CATSAGINYGYTF. In nucleotides, the CDR3 is TGTGCCACCAGTGCCGGAATTAACTATGGCTACACCTTC.

The genes are TRBV6-5 and TRBJ2-7, with no clear D. With 0 bases removed from V and 1 base from J, the gap between germline ends came to 10 bases. Germline CDR1 reads MNHEY; CDR2 reads SVGAGI. The CDR3 loop spans 15 amino acids. The CDR3 loop reads CASSYSRPPSYEQYF. The DNA for the CDR3 is TGTGCCAGCAGTTACTCGAGACCGCCATCCTACGAGCAGTACTTC.

This chain connects TRBV5-1 to TRBJ1-3; 8 positions agree with TRBD1. Germline CDR1 reads SGHRS; CDR2 reads YFSETQ. With 2 bases clipped from V and 2 bases from J, the junction kept 3 bases outside the gene matches. CDR3 size: 15 residues. CDR3 DNA: TGCGCCAGCAGCTTTTCCAGGGGGCCTGGAAACACCATATATTTT. Its translation is CASSFSRGPGNTIYF.

This chain joins TRBV20-1 and TRBJ2-3; D gene uncertain. Germline V CDR1 and CDR2: DFQATT, SNEGSKA (reference sequence). This CDR3 contains 14 residues. The V end lost 1 base, the J end lost 2 bases, and 10 bases lay between the germline ends. The CDR3 here is CSARGSSHTDTQYF. The CDR3 DNA follows: TGCAGTGCTAGAGGGAGCTCGCACACAGATACGCAGTATTTT.

The CDR3 DNA reads as TGTGCCAGCACCTCGTCAGGGTTGAGGCGTCAAGATACGCAGTATTTT. Its translation: CASTSSGLRRQDTQYF. The gene calls are TRBV6-2 or TRBV6-3 and TRBJ2-3; possibly TRBD1 for D (5 bases). The length of the CDR3 is 16 residues. Trimming left V 7 bases short and J 5 bases short, with 22 bases between. The germline CDR1 and CDR2 sequences are MNHEY and SVGEGT.

The J gene is TRBJ2-1, the V gene TRBV7-8; a weak D match, TRBD2 (6 bases). This CDR3 spans 16 amino acids. Between the trimmed V and J ends, which lost 0 bases and 10 bases, there was a span of 19 bases. Germline V gene lookup returns CDR1 SGHVS and CDR2 FQNEAQ. CDR3 protein: CASSLARDWIFREQFF. The CDR3 DNA follows: TGTGCCAGCAGCTTAGCCCGGGACTGGATTTTCAGGGAGCAGTTCTTC.

This clonotype is a singleton in its sample. The chain recombines TRBV6-5 with TRBJ2-7; tentative D call: TRBD2 (5 bases). This CDR3 is 17 amino acids long. Germline V CDR1 and CDR2: MNHEY, SVGAGI. Trimming removed 2 bases from V and 4 bases from J, with 21 bases in between. The CDR3 here is CASSYPRVERTPYEQYF. In DNA, the CDR3 is TGTGCCAGCAGTTACCCCCGGGTCGAGCGGACGCCTTACGAGCAGTACTTC.

There are a few counts of this clonotype. The junction and the germline gene differ at one end; a read error may be behind it. Written as DNA, the CDR3 is TGCAGCGTCAATCTAGGTCGTCCTCTGCGGGGAAACACTATATATTTT. Residues: CSVNLGRPLRGNTIYF. The chain recombines TRBV29-1 with TRBJ1-3; no definite D call. There are 16 residues in the CDR3. Germline CDR1 and CDR2: SQVTM and ANQGSEA.

The V and J genes are TRBV5-1 and TRBJ2-2, with 7 positions matching TRBD2. CDR1 SGHRS and CDR2 YFSETQ come from the germline V gene. The CDR3 is 16 residues long. V trimming: 0 bases; J trimming: 0 bases; junction bases outside the gene matches: 2. The CDR3, as DNA: TGCGCCAGCAGCTTGGGAAGCGGGACGAACACCGGGGAGCTGTTTTTT. Protein product: CASSLGSGTNTGELFF.

The genes are TRBV20-1 and TRBJ2-3, with TRBD2 identical over 7 bases. The CDR3 is made up of 17 amino acids. Germline lookup yields CDR1 DFQATT and CDR2 SNEGSKA (reference sequence). J was trimmed by 0 bases and V by 5 bases; bases with no gene match: 14. The CDR3 bases are TGCAGTGCTGCCGACACCTTAGCGGGTCCTAGCACAGATACGCAGTATTTT. Translating gives CSAADTLAGPSTDTQYF.

The rearrangement links TRBV19 to TRBJ1-5; a weak D match, TRBD1 (5 bases). Germline values: CDR1 LNHDA, CDR2 SQIVND (reference sequence). Trimming shortened V by 1 base and J by 4 bases, and 8 bases separated the two germline ends. CDR3 length: 14 amino acids. This chain's CDR3 is CASSIGGRNQPQHF. CDR3 bases: TGTGCCAGTAGTATAGGGGGACGGAATCAGCCCCAGCATTTT.

V usage is TRBV9 and J usage is TRBJ2-1; D not certain. CDR3 length: 13 amino acids. In germline, CDR1 is SGDLS, CDR2 YYNGEE. Trimming removed 3 bases at V and 1 base at J, with 5 bases between. The CDR3 DNA reads TGTGCCAGCAGCGCCGAGTCCTACAATGAGCAGTTCTTC. Protein product: CASSAESYNEQFF.

The chain combines TRBV12-3 or TRBV12-4 with TRBJ1-2; perhaps TRBD1 as D (6 bases). V shed 6 bases and J shed 8 bases, with 10 bases lying between them. This CDR3 region has 11 residues. The CDR3 nucleotides are TGTGCCAGCAGCACAGGGTTCGGCTACACCTTC. This gives the protein CASSTGFGYTF.

The chain has TRBV11-1 and TRBJ2-7; 8 bases line up with TRBD2. J lost 3 bases, V lost 4 bases, and 8 bases had no gene match. Germline values: CDR1 SGHAT, CDR2 FQDESV (reference sequence). The CDR3 totals 15 residues. CDR3 sequence (DNA): TGTGCCAGCAGCTCGATAGCGGGACCCAACTACGAGCAGTACTTC. Amino acid sequence: CASSSIAGPNYEQYF.

The V and J genes are TRBV12-3 or TRBV12-4 and TRBJ2-1; 8 bases are a match to TRBD2. Trimming took 4 bases from V and 15 from J; bases not matched to a gene: 5. The CDR3 has 11 amino acids. The CDR3 is CASSSGTSMFF. The CDR3 DNA reads as TGTGCCAGCAGTTCCGGGACTAGTATGTTCTTC.

This chain joins TRBV5-1 and TRBJ2-7, with TRBD1 matching 8 bases. This CDR3 region has 14 residues. The germline V gene has CDR1 SGHRS and CDR2 YFSETQ. The V and J ends lost 4 bases and 2 bases, in that order; junction bases with no gene match: 5. The CDR3: CASSPGQATYEQYF. In DNA form, the CDR3 reads TGCGCCAGCAGCCCGGGACAGGCAACCTACGAGCAGTACTTC.

The chain combines TRBV12-3 or TRBV12-4 with TRBJ2-7, with 9 bases that match TRBD2. This CDR3 is built from 16 residues. Trimming cost V 0 bases and J 4 bases; bases outside gene matches: 7. CDR3 loop: CASSLAPASGKYEQYF. CDR3 DNA: TGTGCCAGCAGTTTAGCCCCGGCTAGCGGGAAGTACGAGCAGTACTTC.

The CDR3 DNA is TGTGCCCTGGGCCTCTCCTACGAGCAGTACTTC. It is translated as CALGLSYEQYF. The gene calls are TRBV30 and TRBJ2-7; D unclear. V was cut by 8 bases and J by 0 bases, with 8 bases left in between. The CDR3 runs 11 residues. Germline lookup yields CDR1 GTSNPN and CDR2 SVGIG (reference sequence).

The J gene is TRBJ2-5, the V gene TRBV3-1; D tentatively reads TRBD1 or TRBD2 (5 bases each). Germline assignment: CDR1 LGHDT and CDR2 YNNKEL (reference sequence). V gave up 4 bases and J gave up 3 bases, with 15 bases separating them. The CDR3 covers 15 residues. Here the CDR3 reads CASSRLSWGKETQYF. CDR3 coding DNA: TGTGCCAGCAGCCGCCTTAGCTGGGGGAAAGAGACCCAGTACTTC.

The chain joins TRBV6-2 or TRBV6-3 to TRBJ2-2, with 11 nucleotides matching TRBD2. CDR1 is MNHEY, CDR2 SVGEGT, per germline. This CDR3 has 18 residues. The V gene end was trimmed by 5 bases and the J gene end by 4 bases; junction bases not matched to a gene: 12. The CDR3 here is CASSRPPTSGSRTGELFF. The CDR3, as DNA: TGTGCCAGCAGTCGCCCCCCTACTAGCGGGAGTCGCACCGGGGAGCTGTTTTTT.

The J gene is TRBJ1-2, the V gene TRBV24-1; D is uncertain. CDR1 KGHDR and CDR2 SFDVKD come from the germline V gene. Trimming took off 5 bases at V and 8 bases at J, with 17 bases between the two ends. This CDR3 spans 14 amino acids. CDR3 loop: CATSGDSFQKGYTF. The CDR3 nucleotides are TGTGCCACCAGTGGCGACTCCTTCCAGAAGGGCTACACCTTC.

The chain combines TRBV4-3 with TRBJ2-7; TRBD2 agrees at 7 bases. Trimming took 1 base from V and 2 from J; bases not matched to a gene: 8. The CDR3 sequence is 16 residues long. CDR1 LGHNA and CDR2 YSLEER come from the germline V gene. CDR3 protein: CASSQVASGYPYEQYF. The CDR3 nucleotides read TGCGCCAGCAGCCAAGTGGCTAGCGGATATCCCTACGAGCAGTACTTC.

This sequence joins TRBV11-2 and TRBJ2-2; D uncertain. The CDR3 covers 16 residues. V was clipped by 3 bases and J by 0 bases, with 11 bases between them. In germline, CDR1 is SGHAT, CDR2 FQNNGV. The CDR3 sequence is CASSFSKQSNTGELFF. The CDR3 DNA reads TGTGCCAGCAGCTTCTCAAAACAGTCGAACACCGGGGAGCTGTTTTTT.